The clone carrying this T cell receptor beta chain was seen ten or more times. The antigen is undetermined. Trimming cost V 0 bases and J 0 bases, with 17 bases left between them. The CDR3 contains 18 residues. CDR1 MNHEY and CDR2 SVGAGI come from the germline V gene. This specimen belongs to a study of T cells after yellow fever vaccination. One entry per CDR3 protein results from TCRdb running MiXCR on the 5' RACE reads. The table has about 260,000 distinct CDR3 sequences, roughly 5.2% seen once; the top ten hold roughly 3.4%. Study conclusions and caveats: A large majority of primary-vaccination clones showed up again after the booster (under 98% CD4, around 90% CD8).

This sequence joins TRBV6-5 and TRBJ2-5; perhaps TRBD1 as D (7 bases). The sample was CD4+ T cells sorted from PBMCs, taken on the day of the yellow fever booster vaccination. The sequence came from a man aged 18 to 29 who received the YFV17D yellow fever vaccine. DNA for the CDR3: TGTGCCAGCAGTTACTCTGACACAGGGGAGGTTTACCAAGAGACCCAGTACTTC. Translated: CASSYSDTGEVYQETQYF.